This TCR beta chain was sequenced for a study of T cell responses to AZD1222 COVID-19 vaccine. The table came from immunoSEQ multiplex PCR; TCRdb's copy has only in-frame clones and leaves some out. The sample has roughly 120,000 clones, around nine tenths seen once. Germline CDR1 reads SGHDN; CDR2 reads FVKESK. This CDR3 is built from 15 residues. Deletions cut 1 base from V and 7 bases from J, with 16 bases between. The chain uses TRBV14 and TRBJ2-5; D is uncertain. The specimen was peripheral blood, collected on day 0 of AZD1222 vaccination. This receptor was identified in an adult in good health. The CDR3 DNA reads TGTGCCAGCAGCCAAGTGTGGGCAAGTTTGGGGACCCAGTACTTC. Translating it yields CASSQVWASLGTQYF.